The text below deals with one T cell receptor (beta chain). Cohort placement rested on clinical history that participants reported themselves. The sample belongs to a study of blood T cell repertoires in COVID-19. Study summary: The United States, Italy and Spain provided the acute and convalescent COVID-19 samples. PBMCs, B-cell-depleted T cells, or T cells provided the cDNA or gDNA that made up the material.

The CDR3 runs 15 residues. The germline gives CDR1 SGHTA, CDR2 FQGTGA. Trimming cost V 5 bases and J 0 bases, with 10 bases left between them. Original handling: From reference gene primer amplification, estimates of nucleated cell counts were derived. TCRdb's table, derived via immunoSEQ multiplex PCR, lists solely in-frame clones and lacks some. That table is the source of V, J and clone size, and D and trimming were worked out from the DNA. The sample has roughly 130,000 clones, roughly four fifths seen once. The chain employs TRBV7-3 and TRBJ1-4; TRBD1 is a possible D gene (6 bases). The clonotype comes from a man aged 50-60 years who had recovered from COVID-19. Sequencing was performed on PBMCs or T cells enriched from blood (not recorded which). CDR3 sequence reads: CASSRTGTTNEKLFF. CDR3 DNA sequence: TGTGCCAGCAGCCGTACAGGGACAACTAATGAAAAACTGTTTTTT. The full variable domain, with the rest looked up from reference TRBV7-3 and TRBJ1-4, is GAGVSQTPSNKVTEKGKYVELRCDPISGHTALYWYRQSLGQGPEFLIYFQGTGAADDSGLPNDRFFAVRPEGSVSTLKIQRTERGDSAVYLCASSRTGTTNEKLFFGSGTQLSVL.